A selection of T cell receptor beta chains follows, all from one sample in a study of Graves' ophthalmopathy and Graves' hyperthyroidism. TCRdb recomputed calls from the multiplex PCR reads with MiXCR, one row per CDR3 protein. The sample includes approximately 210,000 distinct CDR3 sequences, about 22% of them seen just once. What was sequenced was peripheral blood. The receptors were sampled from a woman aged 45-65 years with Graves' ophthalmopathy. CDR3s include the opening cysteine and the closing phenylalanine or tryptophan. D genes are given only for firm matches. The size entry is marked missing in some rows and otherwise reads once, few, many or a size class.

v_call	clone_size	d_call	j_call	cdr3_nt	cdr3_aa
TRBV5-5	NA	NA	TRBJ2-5	TGTGCCAGCAGCTTGGACGGACTCGAGGAGACCCAGTACTTC	CASSLDGLEETQYF
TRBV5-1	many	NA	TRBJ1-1	TGCGCCAGCAGCCCCAACGGGCGGGGAACTGAAGCTTTCTTT	CASSPNGRGTEAFF
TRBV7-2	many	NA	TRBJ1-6	TGTGCCAGCAGCTCGCAGGGTGGTTCACCCCTCCACTTT	CASSSQGGSPLHF
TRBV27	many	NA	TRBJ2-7	TGTGCCAGCAGTTTCAGGGGACGCGCGGCCTACGAGCAGTACTTC	CASSFRGRAAYEQYF
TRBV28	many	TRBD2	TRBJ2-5	TGTGCCAGCAGTACCTTCACTAGCGCCCAAGAGACCCAGTACTTC	CASSTFTSAQETQYF
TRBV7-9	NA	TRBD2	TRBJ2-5	TGTGCCAGCAGCTTACGACTAGCGGGAGGTTCTGAGACCCAGTACTTC	CASSLRLAGGSETQYF
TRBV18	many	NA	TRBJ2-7	TGTGCCAGCTCACTTGAGCGGGCCACCTACGAGCAGTACTTC	CASSLERATYEQYF
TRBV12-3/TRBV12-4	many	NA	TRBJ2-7	TGTGCCAGCGCCTCCGGCAGGGTTCGGCTTGGTGAGCAGTACTTC	CASASGRVRLGEQYF
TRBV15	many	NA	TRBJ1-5	TGTGCCACCAGCAGAACCGACAGGCGGCCCCAGCATTTT	CATSRTDRRPQHF
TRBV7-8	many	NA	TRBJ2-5	TGTGCCAGCAGCCCACCCCGAGCCAAAGAGACCCAGTACTTC	CASSPPRAKETQYF
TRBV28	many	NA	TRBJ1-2	TGTGCCAGCAGTCCGTGGACCAAATCTAACTATGGCTACACCTTC	CASSPWTKSNYGYTF
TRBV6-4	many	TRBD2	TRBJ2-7	TGTGCCAGCAGTGACAACATACGGGGACTAGCGGATAGCTCCTACGAGCAGTACTTC	CASSDNIRGLADSSYEQYF
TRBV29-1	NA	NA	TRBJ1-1	TGCGGAACGAACGAGTTAACTGAAGCTTTCTTT	CGTNELTEAFF
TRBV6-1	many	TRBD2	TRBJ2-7	TGTGCCAGCAGTGGGGCGGGAGTAACGGAGCAGTACTTC	CASSGAGVTEQYF
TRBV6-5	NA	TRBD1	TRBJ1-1	TGTGCCAGCAGTTACCCGACAGGGGTTACTTTTGAAGCTTTCTTT	CASSYPTGVTFEAFF
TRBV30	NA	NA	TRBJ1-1	TGTGCCTGGAGTGGGGGGCCCCCCACTGAAGCTTTCTTT	CAWSGGPPTEAFF
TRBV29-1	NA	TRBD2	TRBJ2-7	TGCAGCGTGGGACTAGCGGGGGAGCAGTACTTC	CSVGLAGEQYF
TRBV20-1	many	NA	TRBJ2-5	TGCAGTGCAACGACAGGGAGGGAGACCCAGTACTTC	CSATTGRETQYF
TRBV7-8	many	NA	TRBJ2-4	TGTGCCAGCACTCCCTCCCGGGACTTAGCCAAAAACATTCAGTACTTC	CASTPSRDLAKNIQYF
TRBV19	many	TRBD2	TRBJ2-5	TGTGCCAGTAGAGCCTTGAGCGGGAGGGGCCAAGAGACCCAGTACTTC	CASRALSGRGQETQYF
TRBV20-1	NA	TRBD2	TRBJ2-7	TGCAGTGCAAGACTAGCGGAGGTATTTTACGAGCAGTACTTC	CSARLAEVFYEQYF
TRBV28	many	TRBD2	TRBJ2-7	TGTGCCAGCACCCATAACCGGGGGGCCTACGAGCAGTACTTC	CASTHNRGAYEQYF
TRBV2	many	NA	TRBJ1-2	TGTGCCAGCCAAACAGGGACCTATGGCTACACCTTC	CASQTGTYGYTF
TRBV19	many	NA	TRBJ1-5	TGTGCCAGTAGTATACCAGGGGACCATCAGCCCCAGCATTTT	CASSIPGDHQPQHF
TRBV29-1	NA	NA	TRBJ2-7	TGCAGCGTTGCCGGGCATAGCGGCTCTGTGCAGTACTTC	CSVAGHSGSVQYF
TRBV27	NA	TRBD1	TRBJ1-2	TGTGCCAGCAGTGGACAGGGAATAGGTGGTTACACCTTC	CASSGQGIGGYTF
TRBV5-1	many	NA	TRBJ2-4	TGCGCCAGCAGCTTGTCCGGCTATCCCCAAAACATTCAGTACTTC	CASSLSGYPQNIQYF
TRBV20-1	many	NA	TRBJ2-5	TGCAGTGCTATTGGGTTGAAAGAGACCCAGTACTTC	CSAIGLKETQYF
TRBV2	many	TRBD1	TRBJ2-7	TGTGCCAGCAAAGCTCCGGGACAGGGGTTTTCCTACAAGCAGTACTTC	CASKAPGQGFSYKQYF
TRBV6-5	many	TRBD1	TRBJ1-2	TGTGCCAGCAGTTACTCCCCGACAGGGTCCGGCGGCTACACCTTC	CASSYSPTGSGGYTF
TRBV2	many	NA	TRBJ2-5	TGTGCCAGCAGTCGGGGCTCTGGGGAGACCCAGTACTTC	CASSRGSGETQYF
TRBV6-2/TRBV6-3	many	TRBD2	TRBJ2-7	TGTGCCAGCAGTTACCGGGAGGCCACCTACGAGCAGTACTTC	CASSYREATYEQYF